This entry describes one T cell receptor (beta chain). This entry belongs to a study of blood T cell repertoires in COVID-19. Germline values: CDR1 SGHTA, CDR2 FQGNSA. The CDR3 is 15 residues long. The V and J ends lost 4 bases and 4 bases, in that order; junction bases with no gene match: 3. Profiled with immunoSEQ multiplex PCR; TCRdb holds only in-frame clones, not every one. The repertoire holds about 220,000 clones, with around 80% as singletons. The V call is TRBV7-2, the J call TRBJ2-5; 13 bases fit TRBD2. The sequence derives from a man aged 50 to 59 with active or convalescent COVID-19. The sequencing input was peripheral blood. As DNA, the CDR3 is TGTGCCAGCAGCTCCACTAGCGGGGGGGGAGAGACCCAGTACTTC. This gives the protein CASSSTSGGGETQYF.